These T cell receptor beta chains were read from a single sample in a study of T-cell reconstitution after alpha-beta-depleted transplantation in children. A single record per CDR3 protein comes from TCRdb applying MiXCR to the PCR reads. The sample carries 150,000 to 250,000 distinct CDR3 sequences, 5% to 6.5% recorded once. The source material was PBMCs, sampled before TCRalphabeta/CD19-depleted stem cell transplant. Receptor source: a girl in the first two years of life with combined immunodeficiency, due to receive a stem cell transplant. CDR3s include the opening cysteine and the closing phenylalanine or tryptophan. The D gene is left open where the match is weak. Clone size, where shown, is once, few, many, or a class for clones that have expanded.

j_call clone_size d_call v_call cdr3_aa cdr3_nt
TRBJ2-7 many TRBD2 TRBV20-1 CSAGMEPGLADLEQYF TGCAGTGCTGGCATGGAACCGGGACTAGCAGATCTCGAGCAGTACTTC
TRBJ2-7 many TRBD1 TRBV28 CASSFGQGGLYEQYF TGTGCCAGCAGTTTTGGACAGGGGGGCCTCTACGAGCAGTACTTC
TRBJ2-1 many - TRBV7-2 CASSLINEQFF TGTGCCAGCAGTTTAATCAATGAGCAGTTCTTC
TRBJ2-5 many TRBD1 TRBV7-2 CASSQGTGETQYF TGTGCCAGCAGCCAAGGGACAGGGGAGACCCAGTACTTC
TRBJ1-2 many - TRBV4-1 CASSQGPWIYGYTF TGCGCCAGCAGCCAAGGACCCTGGATCTATGGCTACACCTTC
TRBJ1-1 many - TRBV5-1 CASSIRGTMNTEAFF TGCGCCAGCAGCATCCGAGGGACCATGAACACTGAAGCTTTCTTT
TRBJ1-6 many - TRBV20-1 CSALVGFGSPLHF TGCAGCGCCCTAGTAGGGTTTGGTTCACCCCTCCACTTT
TRBJ2-7 many TRBD1 TRBV20-1 CSASPRDREAYEQYF TGCAGTGCTAGTCCCCGGGACAGGGAAGCCTACGAGCAGTACTTC
TRBJ1-2 many - TRBV7-9 CASSLRTAQGYTF TGTGCCAGCAGCTTAAGGACAGCGCAGGGCTACACCTTC
TRBJ1-4 few - TRBV4-3 CASSQDYRVPEKLFF TGCGCCAGCAGCCAAGACTACAGGGTCCCTGAAAAACTGTTTTTT
TRBJ2-7 many - TRBV28 CASSLSLELPVYDYEQYF TGTGCCAGCAGTTTATCTCTCGAGCTCCCAGTTTACGACTACGAGCAGTACTTC
TRBJ2-2 many TRBD2 TRBV7-8 CASSLAAAGGTGELFF TGTGCCAGCAGCTTAGCTGCAGCGGGAGGAACCGGGGAGCTGTTTTTT
TRBJ1-2 - - TRBV30 CASHRDTSNYGYTF TGTGCCTCTCACCGGGACACCTCTAACTACGGCTACACCTTC
TRBJ2-4 few TRBD2 TRBV11-2 CASSFSRLGLADKLAKNIQYF TGTGCCAGCAGCTTCTCCAGGCTGGGACTAGCGGATAAACTAGCCAAAAACATTCAGTACTTC
TRBJ2-2 many - TRBV3-1 CASSQGVPTGELFF TGTGCCAGCAGCCAAGGGGTTCCCACCGGGGAGCTGTTTTTT
TRBJ2-5 - TRBD2 TRBV12-3/TRBV12-4 CASSPGLDPETQYF TGTGCCAGCAGTCCGGGACTAGACCCAGAGACCCAGTACTTC
TRBJ2-3 - - TRBV19 CASSIMDTQYF TGTGCCAGTAGTATAATGGATACGCAGTATTTT
TRBJ2-6 - - TRBV7-2 CASSRTGAANVLTF TGTGCCAGCAGCCGAACCGGGGCGGCCAACGTCCTGACTTTC
TRBJ2-7 - TRBD1 TRBV24-1 CATSDPGQGSYEQYF TGTGCCACCAGTGACCCGGGACAGGGTTCCTACGAGCAGTACTTC
TRBJ2-1 many TRBD2 TRBV29-1 CSVGTSGYNEQFF TGCAGCGTTGGGACTAGCGGCTACAATGAGCAGTTCTTC
TRBJ2-7 many TRBD1 TRBV11-2 CASSLARDRGLHEQYF TGTGCCAGCAGCTTAGCCCGGGACAGGGGATTACACGAGCAGTACTTC
TRBJ2-7 many - TRBV7-9 CASRRDSYEQYF TGTGCCAGCAGGCGCGACAGCTACGAGCAGTACTTC
TRBJ1-4 many - TRBV10-3 CAIGDGALNEKLFF TGTGCCATAGGGGACGGGGCGCTCAATGAAAAACTGTTTTTT
TRBJ2-1 many - TRBV9 CASSGSSYNEQFF TGTGCCAGCAGCGGGAGCTCCTACAATGAGCAGTTCTTC
TRBJ2-7 many - TRBV7-9 CASSFKVRADEQYF TGTGCCAGCAGCTTCAAAGTGAGAGCCGACGAGCAGTACTTC
TRBJ2-3 many - TRBV5-1 CASSPGTYTDTQYF TGCGCCAGCAGCCCTGGGACCTACACAGATACGCAGTATTTT
TRBJ2-7 few - TRBV6-1 CASSAIYQGGVHEQYF TGTGCCAGCAGTGCCATCTACCAGGGGGGAGTTCACGAGCAGTACTTC
TRBJ1-4 many - TRBV5-1 CASKPGLQANEKLFF TGCGCCAGCAAACCAGGACTCCAAGCTAATGAAAAACTGTTTTTT
TRBJ1-1 many - TRBV7-9 CASSYTAGGTEAFF TGTGCCAGCAGCTACACAGCTGGTGGGACTGAAGCTTTCTTT
TRBJ2-3 many TRBD2 TRBV7-9 CASSARLADTDTQYF TGTGCCAGCAGCGCCAGACTAGCGGACACAGATACGCAGTATTTT
TRBJ2-1 - TRBD2 TRBV29-1 CSVIVTSGTPILRFF TGCAGCGTTATAGTGACTAGCGGGACCCCGATCCTGCGGTTCTTC
TRBJ1-5 many - TRBV6-2/TRBV6-3 CASNGQSNQPQHF TGTGCCAGCAACGGACAGAGCAATCAGCCCCAGCATTTT
TRBJ2-1 many TRBD1 TRBV5-1 CASSPAYRGQDEQFF TGCGCCAGCAGCCCAGCTTACAGGGGGCAGGATGAGCAGTTCTTC